The 3 T cell receptor beta chains in this list originate from one sample, sequenced in a study of blood T cell repertoires in COVID-19. Libraries were prepared by immunoSEQ multiplex PCR; TCRdb keeps only in-frame clonotypes and omits some of them. The table records fewer than 90,000 clones, more than 90% of them present only once. Sequencing was carried out using peripheral blood. Receptors originate from a human donor with active COVID-19. The donor label of this sample is uncertain.

The gene calls are TRBV7-2 and TRBJ2-7; TRBD2 aligns across 8 bases. Losses at the gene ends were 6 bases for V and 7 bases for J; bases not matched to a gene: 8. The CDR3 extends over 13 amino acids. Germline CDR1 reads SGHTA; CDR2 reads FQGNSA. The CDR3 sequence: CASSKRELGEQYF. CDR3 coding DNA: TGTGCCAGCAGTAAGCGGGAGCTTGGGGAGCAGTACTTC.

This rearrangement joins TRBV19 to TRBJ2-2; D remains ambiguous. V shed 7 bases and J shed 0 bases, with 12 bases lying between them. The germline V gene encodes CDR1 LNHDA and CDR2 SQIVND (reference sequence). The CDR3 contains 15 residues. In DNA form, the CDR3 reads TGTGCCAGTACCTTGTCGGAGACGAACACCGGGGAGCTGTTTTTT. Translation: CASTLSETNTGELFF.

The CDR3 DNA sequence: TGTGCCAGCAGCTTGGCAGCAGGGCACAATCAGCCCCAGCATTTT. This translates into CASSLAAGHNQPQHF. The V gene is TRBV5-8, the J gene TRBJ1-5, with a possible D match to TRBD1 (5 bases). The length of the CDR3 is 15 residues. The ends were cut back, 0 bases at V and 3 bases at J, with 10 bases in the middle. Germline V gene sequence: CDR1 SGHTS, CDR2 YDEGEE.